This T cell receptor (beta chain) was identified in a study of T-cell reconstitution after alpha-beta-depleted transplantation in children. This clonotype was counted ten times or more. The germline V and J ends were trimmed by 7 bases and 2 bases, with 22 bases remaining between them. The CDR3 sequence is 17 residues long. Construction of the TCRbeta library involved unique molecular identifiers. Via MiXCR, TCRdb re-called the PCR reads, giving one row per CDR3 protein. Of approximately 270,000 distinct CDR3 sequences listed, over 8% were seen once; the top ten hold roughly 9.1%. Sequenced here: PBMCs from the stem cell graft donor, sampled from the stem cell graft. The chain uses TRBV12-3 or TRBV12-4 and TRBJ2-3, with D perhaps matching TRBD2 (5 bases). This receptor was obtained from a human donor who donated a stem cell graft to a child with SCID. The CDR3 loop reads CASTYKARWGDTDTQYF. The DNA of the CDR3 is TGTGCCAGCACCTATAAAGCTCGTTGGGGAGACACAGATACGCAGTATTTT.